A single sample gave rise to the 23 T cell receptor beta chains below, sequenced in a study of CD4 T cells in relation to SARS-CoV-2 and coronaviruses. Unexposed donor CD4+ T cells date from 2011-2018, before the COVID-19 pandemic. The cells were cultured for 9 to 11 days before CD4+ T cells were isolated. Method: immunoSEQ multiplex PCR; TCRdb's copy keeps in-frame clones and lacks some. The sample has about 29,000 clones, 72% seen once. The antigens these receptors bind are not known. The sequenced sample was CD4+ T cells from PBMCs, cultured in vitro. The receptor set was obtained from a human donor in good health.

This clone showed up just a few times. The rearrangement links TRBV12-3 or TRBV12-4 to TRBJ1-2; D might be TRBD1 (5 bases). The ends were cut back, 3 bases at V and 7 bases at J, with 12 bases in the middle. The CDR3 totals 13 residues. CDR3 nucleotides: TGTGCCAGCAGTTTGGGAATTCAGGGTGGCTACACCTTC. This sequence encodes CASSLGIQGGYTF.

V is TRBV6-5 and J is TRBJ2-7, with 8 bases identical to TRBD1. The junction had 7 bases not matched to a gene; V was cut back by 7 bases and J by 2 bases. The CDR3 sequence is 14 residues long. Per germline, CDR1 MNHEY and CDR2 SVGAGI. For the CDR3, the DNA is TGTGCCAGCACCCCGGACAGGGCCCCCTACGAGCAGTACTTC. It codes for CASTPDRAPYEQYF.

This clone has more than one count but fewer than ten. This chain links TRBV5-1 with TRBJ2-5; possible D gene TRBD2, 6 bases. The CDR3 runs 16 residues. V was shortened by 4 bases and J by 2 bases, with 18 bases between the two germline ends. CDR1 is SGHRS, CDR2 YFSETQ, per germline. CDR3 coding DNA: TGCGCCAGCAGCCCTCCTGAACTAGCTAGTCAAGAGACCCAGTACTTC. Translation: CASSPPELASQETQYF. The variable domain in full, completed from reference TRBV5-1 and TRBJ2-5, reads KAGVTQTPRYLIKTRGQQVTLSCSPISGHRSVSWYQQTPGQGLQFLFEYFSETQRNKGNFPGRFSGRQFSNSRSEMNVSTLELGDSALYLCASSPPELASQETQYFGPGTRLLVL.

CDR3: CASARRDSDTQYF. In DNA, the CDR3 is TGTGCCAGCGCTAGGAGGGACTCAGATACGCAGTATTTT. The chain carries TRBV6-5 and TRBJ2-3, with TRBD2 as a possible D gene (6 bases). CDR1 MNHEY and CDR2 SVGAGI come from the germline V gene. The length of the CDR3 is 13 residues. Trimming left V 8 bases short and J 4 bases short, with 13 bases between.

Only a few counts were recorded for this clone. This chain connects TRBV7-2 to TRBJ1-1; D is undetermined. The germline CDR1 and CDR2 sequences are SGHTA and FQGNSA. This CDR3 spans 14 amino acids. V was clipped by 3 bases and J by 2 bases, with 10 bases between them. The CDR3 here is CASSFALVNTEAFF. The DNA for the CDR3 is TGTGCCAGCAGCTTCGCTTTAGTTAACACTGAAGCTTTCTTT.

The rearrangement links TRBV5-8 to TRBJ1-5, with TRBD1 matching 11 bases. CDR1 SGHTS and CDR2 YDEGEE come from the germline V gene. V dropped 4 bases and J dropped 6; count of bases not matched to a gene: 18. This CDR3 contains 19 residues. This CDR3 is CASSPFGGTGGKMVQPQHF. In DNA form, the CDR3 reads TGTGCCAGCAGCCCGTTTGGGGGGACAGGGGGTAAGATGGTTCAGCCCCAGCATTTT.

J is TRBJ2-5 and V is TRBV9; TRBD1 might be the D (5 bases). This CDR3 has 16 residues. The germline V gene has CDR1 SGDLS and CDR2 YYNGEE. The V end was cut by 0 bases, the J end by 1 base, with 13 bases between. CDR3 in amino acids: CASSVATRQTQETQYF. CDR3 in DNA: TGTGCCAGCAGCGTAGCTACGAGACAGACCCAAGAGACCCAGTACTTC.

This clone appeared a few times. The V call is TRBV18, the J call TRBJ2-2, with a tentative D call TRBD2 (6 bases). Germline V gene lookup returns CDR1 KGHSH and CDR2 LQKENI. Trimming took 3 bases from V and 5 from J, leaving 13 bases between them. CDR3 size: 15 residues. CDR3 nucleotides: TGTGCCAGCTCACCTACGGGACTGAGGACCGGGGAGCTGTTTTTT. Translating it yields CASSPTGLRTGELFF.

The chain couples TRBV5-8 to TRBJ2-1; unclear D gene. The CDR3 is 11 amino acids. V was shortened by 5 bases and J by 3 bases, with 3 bases between the two germline ends. Germline V gene lookup returns CDR1 SGHTS and CDR2 YDEGEE. The CDR3 protein is CASSFYNEQFF. CDR3 DNA sequence: TGTGCCAGCAGTTTCTACAATGAGCAGTTCTTC.

This clone was counted between two and nine times. V is TRBV10-3 and J is TRBJ1-5; TRBD1 agrees at 8 bases. The ends lost 5 bases at V and 5 bases at J; junction bases unmatched: 8. This CDR3 is built from 15 residues. Germline CDR1 ENHRY, CDR2 SYGVKD. CDR3 bases: TGTGCCATCAGTACCGGGACAGGCCGTGATCAGCCCCAGCATTTT. This encodes CAISTGTGRDQPQHF.

The CDR3 DNA reads TGTGCCAGCAGCGCGGGAGCAAGGAGGGGGGAAGATGAAGCTTTCTTT. It encodes CASSAGARRGEDEAFF. The chain is built from TRBV5-4 and TRBJ1-1; D might be TRBD1 (6 bases). The CDR3 runs to 16 residues. Germline V lookup: CDR1 SGHNT, CDR2 YYREEE (reference sequence). With 4 bases removed from V and 7 bases from J, the gap between germline ends came to 23 bases.

The V gene is TRBV2, the J gene TRBJ2-1; D is perhaps TRBD2 (5 bases). CDR3 length: 11 amino acids. V was cut by 4 bases and J by 8 bases, with 6 bases left in between. CDR1 and CDR2 (germline): SNHLY, FYNNEI. CDR3 bases: TGTGCCAGCAGTGGGCGGGATGAGCAGTTCTTC. This sequence encodes CASSGRDEQFF.

V usage is TRBV12-3 or TRBV12-4 and J usage is TRBJ2-1; D is perhaps TRBD2 (6 bases). V was shortened by 4 bases and J by 7 bases, with 11 bases between the two germline ends. The CDR3 covers 13 residues. The CDR3 DNA reads TGTGCCAGCAGTTCCGGGACTCGAAATGAGCAGTTCTTC. Protein sequence: CASSSGTRNEQFF.

The genes are TRBV7-2 and TRBJ2-3; TRBD2 matches at 9 bases. V dropped 2 bases and J dropped 3; count of bases not matched to a gene: 9. CDR1 is SGHTA and CDR2 is FQGNSA in the germline V gene. The CDR3 has 17 residues. The CDR3 region has the DNA TGTGCCAGCAGCTTAATGGTAGCGGGAGTTAGGACAGATACGCAGTATTTT. Translation gives CASSLMVAGVRTDTQYF. Supplemented by reference TRBV7-2 and TRBJ2-3, the full variable domain reads GAGVSQSPSNKVTEKGKDVELRCDPISGHTALYWYRQSLGQGLEFLIYFQGNSAPDKSGLPSDRFSAERTGGSVSTLTIQRTQQEDSAVYLCASSLMVAGVRTDTQYFGPGTRLTVL.

V gene TRBV14 combines with J gene TRBJ2-3, with D possibly called TRBD1 or TRBD2 (5 bases each). The CDR3 totals 16 residues. With 3 bases removed from V and 6 bases from J, the gap between germline ends came to 19 bases. Germline V gene lookup returns CDR1 SGHDN and CDR2 FVKESK. The CDR3 protein is CASSQGVRGAGDTQYF. DNA for the CDR3: TGTGCCAGCAGCCAGGGTGTACGGGGCGCTGGTGATACGCAGTATTTT.

This rearrangement joins TRBV18 to TRBJ2-6; D is uncertain. The CDR3 loop spans 15 amino acids. Germline CDR1 and CDR2: KGHSH and LQKENI. V lost 6 bases and J lost 1, with 10 bases in between. CDR3 sequence reads: CASSDQRSGANVLTF. The DNA of the CDR3 is TGTGCCAGCTCGGACCAAAGATCTGGGGCCAACGTCCTGACTTTC.

The chain combines TRBV9 with TRBJ2-1, with 8 nucleotides matching TRBD2. The CDR3 loop spans 15 amino acids. Trimming removed 2 bases from V and 3 bases from J; junction bases left unmatched: 4. The germline V gene has CDR1 SGDLS and CDR2 YYNGEE. Here the CDR3 reads CASSVTGTSYNEQFF. The DNA for the CDR3 is TGTGCCAGCAGCGTTACCGGGACTAGCTACAATGAGCAGTTCTTC.

This clone was observed a handful of times. The chain has TRBV29-1 and TRBJ2-7, with a weak D call TRBD2 (6 bases). The CDR3 has 13 amino acids. V lost 7 bases and J lost 0, with 13 bases in between. CDR1 and CDR2 from the germline V gene are SQVTM and ANQGSEA. The CDR3 DNA sequence: TGCAGCGCGAGGGCGGGGAGCTCCTACGAGCAGTACTTC. Protein: CSARAGSSYEQYF.

The chain couples TRBV2 to TRBJ1-1; 8 bases are a match to TRBD1. CDR3 size: 14 residues. J lost 1 base, V lost 9 bases, and 7 bases had no gene match. Germline V gene sequence: CDR1 SNHLY, CDR2 FYNNEI. CDR3 protein: CASTRTGTNTEAFF. CDR3 sequence (DNA): TGTGCCAGTACGAGGACAGGGACGAACACTGAAGCTTTCTTT.

This clone was observed a few times. The chain carries TRBV9 and TRBJ2-1; D might be TRBD1 (5 bases). V was cut by 5 bases and J by 6 bases, with 15 bases left in between. The CDR3 covers 14 residues. Germline lookup yields CDR1 SGDLS and CDR2 YYNGEE. The CDR3 nucleotides are TGTGCCAGCAGTGCCGCACAGGCAGGCAATGAGCAGTTCTTC. Protein sequence: CASSAAQAGNEQFF. The complete variable domain, with remaining parts taken from reference TRBV9 and TRBJ2-1, reads DSGVTQTPKHLITATGQRVTLRCSPRSGDLSVYWYQQSLDQGLQFLIQYYNGEERAKGNILERFSAQQFPDLHSELNLSSLELGDSALYFCASSAAQAGNEQFFGPGTRLTVL.

CDR3 nucleotides: TGTGCCAGCAGCCAAGACAGGAAATCACCCCTCCACTTT. This encodes CASSQDRKSPLHF. The chain joins TRBV11-2 to TRBJ1-6; tentatively, D is TRBD1 (6 bases). The CDR3 extends over 13 amino acids. Trimming shortened V by 5 bases and J by 10 bases, and 12 bases separated the two germline ends. CDR1 SGHAT and CDR2 FQNNGV come from the germline V gene.

This chain joins TRBV2 and TRBJ2-1, with 15 bases identical to TRBD2. Germline CDR1 reads SNHLY; CDR2 reads FYNNEI. The CDR3 is made up of 15 amino acids. The V and J ends lost 9 bases and 6 bases, in that order; junction bases with no gene match: 6. The CDR3, as DNA: TGTGCCAGGGGACTAGCGGGAGGAAGAAGCAATGAGCAGTTCTTC. This codes for CARGLAGGRSNEQFF.

This clone was detected a few times. V and J are TRBV5-1 and TRBJ2-7, with TRBD2 matching over 8 bases. After removal of 2 bases from V and 6 bases from J, the junction contained 4 bases not matched to a gene. This CDR3 has 13 amino acids. Germline V gives CDR1 SGHRS, CDR2 YFSETQ. DNA of the CDR3: TGCGCCAGCAGCTTAGCGGGAGCGGTCGAGCAGTACTTC. This gives the protein CASSLAGAVEQYF.